This is a list of T cell receptor beta chains from one sample in a study of T cell responses to AZD1222 COVID-19 vaccine. TCRdb's table, derived via immunoSEQ multiplex PCR, lists solely in-frame clones and lacks some. The data contain about 100,000 clones, over 75% of them singletons. Source: peripheral blood, taken on day 0 of MenACWY control vaccination. The receptors were gathered from an adult in good health. The CDR3 runs from the conserved cysteine through the conserved F or W. The D gene is left open where the match is weak. A row's size may be missing; if present it is once, few, many or a size class.

J: TRBJ2-1
V: TRBV28
D: .
size: .
CDR3: CASSLLVNNEQFF
DNA: TGTGCCAGCAGTTTGTTAGTCAACAATGAGCAGTTCTTC

J: TRBJ2-1
V: TRBV5-4
D: .
size: .
CDR3: CASSFRGSYNEQFF
DNA: TGTGCCAGCAGCTTCAGGGGATCCTACAATGAGCAGTTCTTC

J: TRBJ2-5
V: TRBV5-1
D: TRBD2
size: .
CDR3: CASSLNGGGPYQETQYF
DNA: TGCGCCAGCAGCCTTAATGGCGGGGGGCCGTACCAAGAGACCCAGTACTTC

J: TRBJ2-2
V: TRBV18
D: TRBD2
size: .
CDR3: CASSSGTSGSAGELFF
DNA: TGTGCCAGCTCGTCAGGGACTAGCGGGAGCGCCGGGGAGCTGTTTTTT

J: TRBJ2-1
V: TRBV7-2
D: .
size: .
CDR3: CASSLRGGAGNEQFF
DNA: TGTGCCAGCAGCTTACGGGGAGGTGCGGGCAATGAGCAGTTCTTC

J: TRBJ1-3
V: TRBV5-4
D: .
size: .
CDR3: CASSLGGAAGNTIYF
DNA: TGTGCCAGCAGCTTGGGGGGCGCAGCTGGAAACACCATATATTTT

J: TRBJ1-1
V: TRBV13
D: .
size: few
CDR3: CASSIRGPFSDEINTEAFF
DNA: TGTGCCAGCAGCATCCGGGGACCCTTCTCGGATGAAATTAACACTGAAGCTTTCTTT

J: TRBJ1-2
V: TRBV27
D: TRBD1
size: .
CDR3: CASSTTGKGYTF
DNA: TGTGCCAGCTCTACGACAGGGAAAGGCTACACCTTC

J: TRBJ1-2
V: TRBV7-3
D: .
size: few
CDR3: CASSFDSSGYGYTF
DNA: TGTGCCAGCAGCTTCGACTCCTCGGGGTATGGCTACACCTTC

J: TRBJ1-2
V: TRBV9
D: TRBD1
size: .
CDR3: CASSAGTGGGVPYGYTF
DNA: TGTGCCAGCAGCGCGGGTACAGGGGGCGGGGTACCATATGGCTACACCTTC

J: TRBJ1-2
V: TRBV9
D: TRBD1
size: .
CDR3: CASSVRQGAPFF
DNA: TGTGCCAGCAGCGTTCGACAGGGGGCCCCCTTCTTC